This is a list of T cell receptor beta chains from one sample in a study of graft-versus-host responses after intestinal transplantation. Sequenced by immunoSEQ multiplex PCR; TCRdb stores in-frame clones only, minus some. Of tens of thousands of clones listed, 75% to 95% were seen once; the top ten hold 6%. Their antigens remain unidentified. This specimen consisted of unstimulated CD8+ T cells sorted from spleen or lymph node cells, obtained before intestinal transplant. Every receptor here comes from a human donor who received an intestinal transplant. Both conserved end residues are part of each CDR3. Each record gives: clone size, V gene, J gene, D gene, CDR3 protein, CDR3 DNA. D genes are given only for firm matches. A row's size may be missing; if present it is once, few, many or a size class.

abundance: -; v_gene: TRBV2; j_gene: TRBJ2-7; d_gene: -; CDR3aa: CASSGIRGGLYEQYF; CDR3nt: TGTGCCAGCAGTGGAATCAGGGGAGGCCTATACGAGCAGTACTTC
abundance: -; v_gene: TRBV2; j_gene: TRBJ2-7; d_gene: -; CDR3aa: CASSDLAGNPYEQYF; CDR3nt: TGTGCCAGCAGTGATTTGGCAGGGAATCCCTACGAGCAGTACTTC
abundance: -; v_gene: TRBV10-2; j_gene: TRBJ2-1; d_gene: -; CDR3aa: CASGWFGLDNEQFF; CDR3nt: TGCGCCAGCGGGTGGTTTGGGTTGGACAATGAGCAGTTCTTC
abundance: -; v_gene: TRBV13; j_gene: TRBJ1-2; d_gene: -; CDR3aa: CASSLRSRGWYYGYTF; CDR3nt: TGTGCCAGCAGCTTAAGGAGCAGGGGCTGGTACTATGGCTACACCTTC
abundance: -; v_gene: TRBV7-3; j_gene: TRBJ2-2; d_gene: TRBD2; CDR3aa: CASSSSGRGTGELFF; CDR3nt: TGTGCCAGCAGCTCCAGCGGGAGGGGCACCGGGGAGCTGTTTTTT
abundance: -; v_gene: TRBV7-9; j_gene: TRBJ2-2; d_gene: TRBD1; CDR3aa: CASSSPMTGVGTGELFF; CDR3nt: TGTGCCAGCAGCTCCCCGATGACAGGGGTAGGGACCGGGGAGCTGTTTTTT
abundance: -; v_gene: TRBV6-6; j_gene: TRBJ1-1; d_gene: -; CDR3aa: CASIQLRGHSNTEAFF; CDR3nt: TGTGCCAGCATCCAACTTCGGGGACACTCGAACACTGAAGCTTTCTTT
abundance: once; v_gene: TRBV19; j_gene: TRBJ2-5; d_gene: -; CDR3aa: CASSMVAASQETQYF; CDR3nt: TGTGCCAGTAGTATGGTGGCAGCCTCCCAAGAGACCCAGTACTTC
abundance: -; v_gene: TRBV5-4; j_gene: TRBJ2-7; d_gene: -; CDR3aa: CASSLRRGPPYEQYF; CDR3nt: TGTGCCAGCAGCTTAAGGCGGGGGCCCCCCTACGAGCAGTACTTC
abundance: -; v_gene: TRBV2; j_gene: TRBJ2-7; d_gene: TRBD1; CDR3aa: CASSEVLRDRAYEQYF; CDR3nt: TGTGCCAGCAGTGAAGTCCTCCGGGACAGAGCCTACGAGCAGTACTTC
abundance: few; v_gene: TRBV2; j_gene: TRBJ2-7; d_gene: -; CDR3aa: CASSPPEQYF; CDR3nt: TGTGCCAGCAGCCCACCCGAGCAGTACTTC
abundance: few; v_gene: TRBV10-2; j_gene: TRBJ2-1; d_gene: TRBD2; CDR3aa: CASSESLAGFEQFF; CDR3nt: TGCGCCAGCAGTGAGTCACTAGCGGGGTTTGAGCAGTTCTTC
abundance: -; v_gene: TRBV15; j_gene: TRBJ2-7; d_gene: -; CDR3aa: CATSNVQMEDEQYF; CDR3nt: TGTGCCACCAGCAATGTCCAGATGGAGGACGAGCAGTACTTC
abundance: once; v_gene: TRBV9; j_gene: TRBJ2-7; d_gene: -; CDR3aa: CASSAPGSPYEQYF; CDR3nt: TGTGCCAGCAGCGCCCCGGGCTCTCCCTACGAGCAGTACTTC
abundance: -; v_gene: TRBV30; j_gene: TRBJ2-1; d_gene: -; CDR3aa: CAWKPPGEQFF; CDR3nt: TGTGCCTGGAAGCCCCCAGGTGAGCAGTTCTTC
abundance: -; v_gene: TRBV15; j_gene: TRBJ1-5; d_gene: TRBD1; CDR3aa: CATSRDRTGGYFYSNQPQHF; CDR3nt: TGTGCCACCAGCAGAGATAGGACAGGGGGCTACTTCTATAGCAATCAGCCCCAGCATTTT
abundance: few; v_gene: TRBV5-6; j_gene: TRBJ2-1; d_gene: -; CDR3aa: CASSSLDWGSGYNEQFF; CDR3nt: TGTGCCAGCAGCTCCCTCGATTGGGGTAGCGGCTACAATGAGCAGTTCTTC
abundance: large; v_gene: TRBV7-9; j_gene: TRBJ1-2; d_gene: -; CDR3aa: CASSGSGLGYTF; CDR3nt: TGTGCCAGCAGCGGGTCAGGGCTTGGCTACACCTTC
abundance: -; v_gene: TRBV5-6; j_gene: TRBJ2-3; d_gene: -; CDR3aa: CASSRSRSGDTQYF; CDR3nt: TGTGCCAGCAGCCGTTCTAGATCAGGAGATACGCAGTATTTT
abundance: -; v_gene: TRBV10-3; j_gene: TRBJ2-1; d_gene: TRBD2; CDR3aa: CAISEYGGSGNNEQFF; CDR3nt: TGTGCCATCAGTGAGTATGGCGGGAGCGGGAACAATGAGCAGTTCTTC
abundance: -; v_gene: TRBV7-9; j_gene: TRBJ2-7; d_gene: -; CDR3aa: CASSLDLVGAYEQYF; CDR3nt: TGTGCCAGCAGCCTGGATTTAGTGGGGGCCTACGAGCAGTACTTC
abundance: -; v_gene: TRBV29-1; j_gene: TRBJ2-2; d_gene: TRBD1; CDR3aa: CSVEGDRGNSVTGELFF; CDR3nt: TGCAGCGTTGAGGGGGACAGGGGGAATTCGGTCACCGGGGAGCTGTTTTTT
abundance: -; v_gene: TRBV6-6; j_gene: TRBJ2-5; d_gene: TRBD2; CDR3aa: CASSYRTSGGETQYF; CDR3nt: TGTGCCAGCAGTTACCGGACTAGCGGGGGAGAGACCCAGTACTTC
abundance: -; v_gene: TRBV29-1; j_gene: TRBJ2-7; d_gene: TRBD2; CDR3aa: CSVVLAGDGEQYF; CDR3nt: TGCAGCGTTGTACTAGCGGGAGATGGGGAGCAGTACTTC
abundance: -; v_gene: TRBV6-1; j_gene: TRBJ1-1; d_gene: -; CDR3aa: CASRRGTEAFF; CDR3nt: TGTGCCAGCAGAAGGGGTACTGAAGCTTTCTTT
abundance: -; v_gene: TRBV28; j_gene: TRBJ1-6; d_gene: -; CDR3aa: CASNRPNSPLHF; CDR3nt: TGTGCCAGCAACAGGCCTAATTCACCCCTCCACTTT
abundance: -; v_gene: TRBV2; j_gene: TRBJ2-5; d_gene: -; CDR3aa: CASGDGLWETQYF; CDR3nt: TGTGCCAGCGGGGACGGTCTTTGGGAGACCCAGTACTTC
abundance: few; v_gene: TRBV6-1; j_gene: TRBJ1-3; d_gene: TRBD1; CDR3aa: CASSEGTGTGNTIYF; CDR3nt: TGTGCCAGCAGTGAAGGGACAGGGACTGGAAACACCATATATTTT
abundance: -; v_gene: TRBV6-5; j_gene: TRBJ1-6; d_gene: -; CDR3aa: CASQLGPEYNSPLHF; CDR3nt: TGTGCCAGCCAACTAGGGCCAGAATATAATTCACCCCTCCACTTT
abundance: -; v_gene: TRBV25-1; j_gene: TRBJ1-3; d_gene: -; CDR3aa: CASSEWGRDTSGNTIYF; CDR3nt: TGTGCCAGCAGTGAATGGGGCAGGGACACTTCTGGAAACACCATATATTTT
abundance: once; v_gene: TRBV7-3; j_gene: TRBJ2-5; d_gene: TRBD2; CDR3aa: CASSPSGGPIQTQYF; CDR3nt: TGTGCCAGCAGCCCTAGCGGGGGCCCGATACAGACCCAGTACTTC
abundance: -; v_gene: TRBV6-1; j_gene: TRBJ1-1; d_gene: -; CDR3aa: CASLGGTEAFF; CDR3nt: TGTGCCAGCCTGGGGGGAACTGAAGCTTTCTTT
abundance: -; v_gene: TRBV5-4; j_gene: TRBJ1-2; d_gene: TRBD1; CDR3aa: CASSPGQGPTGGYGYTF; CDR3nt: TGTGCCAGCAGCCCCGGACAGGGACCGACAGGGGGCTATGGCTACACCTTC
abundance: -; v_gene: TRBV6-1; j_gene: TRBJ1-4; d_gene: -; CDR3aa: CASSDLGTKNEKLFF; CDR3nt: TGTGCCAGCAGTGATTTAGGGACTAAAAATGAAAAACTGTTTTTT
abundance: -; v_gene: TRBV28; j_gene: TRBJ2-3; d_gene: -; CDR3aa: CASSLHWGADTQYF; CDR3nt: TGTGCCAGCAGTCTTCACTGGGGCGCAGATACGCAGTATTTT
abundance: -; v_gene: TRBV27; j_gene: TRBJ2-7; d_gene: -; CDR3aa: CASSTLQVSPLRYEQYF; CDR3nt: TGTGCCAGCAGTACCCTTCAAGTATCGCCGCTCCGCTACGAGCAGTACTTC
abundance: -; v_gene: TRBV4-1; j_gene: TRBJ2-3; d_gene: TRBD2; CDR3aa: CASSHRRTSGGADLDTQYF; CDR3nt: TGCGCCAGCAGCCATAGACGGACTAGCGGGGGGGCCGATCTAGATACGCAGTATTTT
abundance: few; v_gene: TRBV7-2; j_gene: TRBJ1-5; d_gene: TRBD1; CDR3aa: CASSLGTGANQPQHF; CDR3nt: TGTGCCAGCAGCTTAGGGACAGGGGCGAATCAGCCCCAGCATTTT
abundance: -; v_gene: TRBV10-2; j_gene: TRBJ2-7; d_gene: TRBD1; CDR3aa: CASSADRSLEQYF; CDR3nt: TGCGCCAGCAGCGCGGACAGGAGCCTCGAGCAGTACTTC
abundance: many; v_gene: TRBV2; j_gene: TRBJ1-1; d_gene: -; CDR3aa: CASSDRGSTAEAFF; CDR3nt: TGTGCCAGCAGTGACAGGGGAAGTACAGCTGAAGCTTTCTTT
abundance: -; v_gene: TRBV7-6; j_gene: TRBJ2-2; d_gene: -; CDR3aa: CASSLGQAGNTGELFF; CDR3nt: TGTGCCAGCAGCTTAGGTCAAGCGGGGAACACCGGGGAGCTGTTTTTT
abundance: few; v_gene: TRBV5-1; j_gene: TRBJ2-1; d_gene: TRBD2; CDR3aa: CASSSTPATSGEGDEQFF; CDR3nt: TGCGCCAGCAGCTCGACCCCCGCGACTAGCGGGGAGGGCGATGAGCAGTTCTTC
abundance: once; v_gene: TRBV4-1; j_gene: TRBJ1-4; d_gene: -; CDR3aa: CASRVGYNEKLFF; CDR3nt: TGCGCCAGCAGGGTCGGTTATAATGAAAAACTGTTTTTT
abundance: -; v_gene: TRBV4-1; j_gene: TRBJ1-2; d_gene: -; CDR3aa: CASSVWVGSYGYTF; CDR3nt: TGCGCCAGCAGTGTATGGGTCGGCTCCTATGGCTACACCTTC
abundance: -; v_gene: TRBV4-1; j_gene: TRBJ2-2; d_gene: -; CDR3aa: CASSQDGPTGTGELFF; CDR3nt: TGCGCCAGCAGCCAAGATGGGCCTACGGGAACCGGGGAGCTGTTTTTT
abundance: -; v_gene: TRBV7-9; j_gene: TRBJ2-7; d_gene: TRBD2; CDR3aa: CASTGRRENEQYF; CDR3nt: TGTGCCAGCACCGGCCGGCGGGAGAACGAGCAGTACTTC
abundance: -; v_gene: TRBV18; j_gene: TRBJ2-5; d_gene: -; CDR3aa: CASSLLLQETQYF; CDR3nt: TGTGCCAGCTCACTGCTATTACAAGAGACCCAGTACTTC
abundance: -; v_gene: TRBV28; j_gene: TRBJ1-2; d_gene: -; CDR3aa: CASLGLHYGYTF; CDR3nt: TGTGCCAGCTTGGGGTTGCACTATGGCTACACCTTC
abundance: -; v_gene: TRBV4-1; j_gene: TRBJ2-7; d_gene: -; CDR3aa: CASSQVTNYEQYF; CDR3nt: TGCGCCAGCAGCCAAGTAACAAACTACGAGCAGTACTTC
abundance: -; v_gene: TRBV6-5; j_gene: TRBJ2-2; d_gene: TRBD1; CDR3aa: CASSYGQGDTGELFF; CDR3nt: TGTGCCAGCAGTTACGGGCAGGGGGACACCGGGGAGCTGTTTTTT
abundance: -; v_gene: TRBV27; j_gene: TRBJ2-5; d_gene: -; CDR3aa: CASSLLPGRETQYF; CDR3nt: TGTGCCAGCAGTTTACTCCCAGGGCGAGAGACCCAGTACTTC
abundance: -; v_gene: TRBV7-6; j_gene: TRBJ2-5; d_gene: -; CDR3aa: CASSLVSQAIGETQYF; CDR3nt: TGTGCCAGCAGCTTAGTGTCTCAGGCCATCGGGGAGACCCAGTACTTC